The TCR beta chain described here comes from a study of T cell responses to AZD1222 COVID-19 vaccine. This CDR3 has 15 amino acids. The germline CDR1 and CDR2 sequences are SGHRS and YFSETQ. Trimming took 0 bases from V and 1 from J, leaving 10 bases between them. Some clones are missing from TCRdb's copy, which holds only in-frame ones; the method was immunoSEQ multiplex PCR. Of approximately 100,000 clones in the sample, less than 95% were seen once. Regarding the study as a whole: It should be noted that donors were predominantly white British and more often female, and clonal diversity was possibly underestimated. Unmutated variant regions reportedly attract nearly half of all spike-specific TCRs.

Worth noting for this clone: What it binds is not known.

This sequence joins TRBV5-1 and TRBJ1-1; D possibly corresponds to TRBD1 (6 bases). Sequencing was performed on peripheral blood, taken on day 0 of AZD1222 vaccination. The clonotype originates from an adult in good health. CDR3 in amino acids: CASSLAPGANTEAFF. For the CDR3, the DNA is TGCGCCAGCAGCTTGGCTCCGGGGGCGAACACTGAAGCTTTCTTT.